This T cell receptor (beta chain) is from a study of T-cell reconstitution after alpha-beta-depleted transplantation in children. This clonotype came up a few times. As yet, its antigen is unknown. TCRbeta library construction was performed incorporating unique molecular identifiers. One entry per CDR3 protein results from TCRdb running MiXCR on the PCR reads. The top ten clones hold roughly 5% of a sample with around 800,000 distinct CDR3 sequences, 15% to 20% of them seen once. CDR3 length: 15 residues. CDR1 and CDR2 (germline): SGHVS, FNYEAQ. V gave up 3 bases and J gave up 1 base, with 12 bases separating them. Overall study findings and caveats: In some patients, recipient T cells and intrathymic progenitors surviving conditioning explained high day-60 diversity. Hyperexpanded clones declined; after one year, newly produced T cells mostly supplied diversity. The study reportedly traced alpha-beta T cells about two months after transplant to several hundred expanded graft clones.

The sequences come from PBMCs, mostly from graft donor cells, collected 360 days after TCRalphabeta/CD19-depleted stem cell transplant. V gene TRBV7-6 combines with J gene TRBJ1-1, with unresolved D. This clonotype was obtained from a male patient between 5 and 17 years old who had a stem cell transplant for acute lymphoblastic leukemia, so the T cells may come from the graft donor. CDR3: CASSFKLGGNTEAFF. The CDR3 DNA sequence: TGTGCCAGCAGCTTCAAACTGGGAGGGAACACTGAAGCTTTCTTT.